The subject of this entry is one TCR beta chain. Antigen: not known. This entry comes from a study of CXCR3-negative and CXCR3-positive naive CD8 T cells. Notes on the study in general: In CXCR3-positive naive cells, the TRB CDR3s were more hydrophobic than in CXCR3-negative naive cells.

The authors prepared UMI-labeled TRB cDNA libraries by 5' RACE. TCRdb reprocessed the 5' RACE reads, keeping one entry per CDR3 protein, no DNA. This table holds around 88,000 distinct CDR3 sequences. Within the CD8+ T cell compartment, naive cells were CD45RO-CCR7+CD27+CD95-. Germline values: CDR1 SQVTM, CDR2 ANQGSEA. The CDR3 spans 12 residues. The sequencing input was naive CXCR3+ CD8+ T cells from blood. Subset described: CD45RO-CCR7+CD27+CD95- naive CD8+ T cells expressing CXCR3 (TNR3+). This TCR derives from a human donor in good health. Some clones in this sample may be carry-over from other donors' samples. V gene TRBV29-1 combines with J gene TRBJ2-2. CDR3 residues: CSVLANTGELFF.